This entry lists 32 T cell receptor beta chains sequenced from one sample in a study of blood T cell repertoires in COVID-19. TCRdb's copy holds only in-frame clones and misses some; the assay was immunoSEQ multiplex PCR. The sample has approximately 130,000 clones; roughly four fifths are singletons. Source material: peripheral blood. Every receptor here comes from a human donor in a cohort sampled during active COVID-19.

This chain's CDR3 is CASSFQGAHENTEAFF. The CDR3, as DNA: TGCGCCAGCAGCTTTCAGGGGGCGCACGAGAACACTGAAGCTTTCTTT. The V gene is TRBV5-1, the J gene TRBJ1-1, with 8 bases matching TRBD1. Trimming removed 2 bases from V and 1 base from J; junction bases left unmatched: 7. This CDR3 comprises 16 residues. The V gene's germline CDR1 is SGHRS and CDR2 YFSETQ.

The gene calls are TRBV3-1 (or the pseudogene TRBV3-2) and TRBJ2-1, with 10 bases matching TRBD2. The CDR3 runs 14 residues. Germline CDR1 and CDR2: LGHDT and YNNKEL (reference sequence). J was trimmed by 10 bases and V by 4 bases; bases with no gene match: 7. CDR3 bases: TGTGCCAGCAGCCTAAGCGGGGGGGCCGGGGAGCAGTTCTTC. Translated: CASSLSGGAGEQFF.

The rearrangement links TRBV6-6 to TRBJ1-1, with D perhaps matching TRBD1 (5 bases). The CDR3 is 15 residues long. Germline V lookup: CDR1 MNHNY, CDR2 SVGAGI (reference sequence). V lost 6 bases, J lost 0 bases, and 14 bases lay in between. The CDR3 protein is CASRTAQGMNTEAFF. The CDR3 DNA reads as TGTGCCAGCAGGACCGCGCAGGGAATGAACACTGAAGCTTTCTTT.

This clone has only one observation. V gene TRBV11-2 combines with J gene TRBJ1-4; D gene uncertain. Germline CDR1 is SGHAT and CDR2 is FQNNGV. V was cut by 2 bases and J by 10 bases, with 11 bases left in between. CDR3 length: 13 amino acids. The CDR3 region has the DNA TGTGCCAGCAGCTTATTCCTGAACTCAAAACTGTTTTTT. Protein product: CASSLFLNSKLFF.

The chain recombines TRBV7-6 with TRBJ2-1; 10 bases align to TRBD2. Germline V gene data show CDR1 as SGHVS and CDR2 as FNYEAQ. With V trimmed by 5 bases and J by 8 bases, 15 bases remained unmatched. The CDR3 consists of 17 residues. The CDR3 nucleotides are TGTGCCAGCAGCCCATCATTTACTAGCGGGGTTTTCCATGAGCAGTTCTTC. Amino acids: CASSPSFTSGVFHEQFF.

The CDR3 DNA follows: TGTGCCAGCAGCGTACCTCTGAAGGAGCTAGCCAAAAACATTCAGTACTTC. This translates into CASSVPLKELAKNIQYF. The V and J genes are TRBV9 and TRBJ2-4; no definite D call. CDR3 length: 17 amino acids. Germline CDR1 and CDR2: SGDLS and YYNGEE. V lost 1 base and J lost 0, with 14 bases in between.

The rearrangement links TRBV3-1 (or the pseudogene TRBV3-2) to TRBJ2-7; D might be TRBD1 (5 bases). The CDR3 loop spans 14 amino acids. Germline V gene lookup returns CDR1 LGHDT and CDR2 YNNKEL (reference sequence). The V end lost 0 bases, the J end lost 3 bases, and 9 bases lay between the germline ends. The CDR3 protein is CASSQDQGIYEQYF. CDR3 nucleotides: TGTGCCAGCAGCCAAGATCAGGGAATCTACGAGCAGTACTTC.

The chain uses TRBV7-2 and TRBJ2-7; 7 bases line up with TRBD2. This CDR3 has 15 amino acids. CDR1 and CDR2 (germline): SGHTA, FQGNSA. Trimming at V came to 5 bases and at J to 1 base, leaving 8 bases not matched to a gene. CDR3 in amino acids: CASSPQGGLSYEQYF. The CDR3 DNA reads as TGTGCCAGCAGCCCCCAGGGAGGGCTATCCTACGAGCAGTACTTC. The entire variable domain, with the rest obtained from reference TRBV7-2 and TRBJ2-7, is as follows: GAGVSQSPSNKVTEKGKDVELRCDPISGHTALYWYRQSLGQGLEFLIYFQGNSAPDKSGLPSDRFSAERTGGSVSTLTIQRTQQEDSAVYLCASSPQGGLSYEQYFGPGTRLTVT.

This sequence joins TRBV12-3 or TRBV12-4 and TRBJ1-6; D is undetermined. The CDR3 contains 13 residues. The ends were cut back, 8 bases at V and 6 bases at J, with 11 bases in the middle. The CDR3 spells CASHREVNSPLHF. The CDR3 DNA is TGTGCCAGCCATAGGGAGGTTAATTCACCCCTCCACTTT.

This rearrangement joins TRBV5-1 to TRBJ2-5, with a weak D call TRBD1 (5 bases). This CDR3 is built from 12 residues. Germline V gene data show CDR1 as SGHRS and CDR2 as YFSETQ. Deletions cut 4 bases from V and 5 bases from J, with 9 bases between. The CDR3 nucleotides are TGCGCCAGCAGCGGGGCCCTGGAGACCCAGTACTTC. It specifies CASSGALETQYF.

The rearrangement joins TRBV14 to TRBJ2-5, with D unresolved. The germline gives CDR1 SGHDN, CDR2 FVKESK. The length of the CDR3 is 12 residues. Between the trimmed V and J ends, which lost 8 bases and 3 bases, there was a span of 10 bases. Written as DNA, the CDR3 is TGTGCCAGCGTTTCACCGGAAGAGACCCAGTACTTC. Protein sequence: CASVSPEETQYF.

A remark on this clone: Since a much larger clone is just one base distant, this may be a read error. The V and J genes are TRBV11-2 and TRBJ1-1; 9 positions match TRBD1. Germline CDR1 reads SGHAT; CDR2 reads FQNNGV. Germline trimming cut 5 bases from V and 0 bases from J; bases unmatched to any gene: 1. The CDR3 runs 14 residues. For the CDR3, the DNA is TGTGCCAGCAGCAGGGACAGGGTGAACACTGAAGCTTTCTTT. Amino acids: CASSRDRVNTEAFF.

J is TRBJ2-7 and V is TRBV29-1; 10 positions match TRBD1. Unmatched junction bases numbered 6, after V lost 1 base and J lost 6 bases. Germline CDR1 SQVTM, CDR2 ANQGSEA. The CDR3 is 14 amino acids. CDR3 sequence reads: CSVEAGTGVGEQYF. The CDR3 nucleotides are TGCAGCGTTGAAGCTGGGACAGGGGTAGGCGAGCAGTACTTC.

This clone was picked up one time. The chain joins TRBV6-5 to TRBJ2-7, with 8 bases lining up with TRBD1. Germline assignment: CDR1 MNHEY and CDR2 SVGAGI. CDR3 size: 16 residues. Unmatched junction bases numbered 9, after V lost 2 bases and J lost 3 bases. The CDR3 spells CASSYHPQGADYEQYF. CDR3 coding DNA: TGTGCCAGCAGTTACCACCCGCAGGGGGCGGACTACGAGCAGTACTTC.

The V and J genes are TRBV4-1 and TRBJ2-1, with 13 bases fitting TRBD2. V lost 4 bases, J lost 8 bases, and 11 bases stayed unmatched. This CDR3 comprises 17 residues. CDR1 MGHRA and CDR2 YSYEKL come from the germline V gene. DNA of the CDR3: TGCGCCAGCAGCCCAACCCCTACTAGCGGGGGGGCAGATGAGCAGTTCTTC. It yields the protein CASSPTPTSGGADEQFF.

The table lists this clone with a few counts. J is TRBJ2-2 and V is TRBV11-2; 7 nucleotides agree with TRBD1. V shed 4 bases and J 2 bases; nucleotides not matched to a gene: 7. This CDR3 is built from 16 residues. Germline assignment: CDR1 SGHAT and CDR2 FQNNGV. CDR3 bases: TGTGCCAGCAGCTCCCTCCAGGGGGTAAACACCGGGGAGCTGTTTTTT. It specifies CASSSLQGVNTGELFF.

CDR3 DNA sequence: TGTGCCAGCAGGACGCCAGGGGGCGCGGGCTACACCTTC. As protein: CASRTPGGAGYTF. The chain links TRBV7-2 to TRBJ1-2, with 8 positions matching TRBD1. After removal of 6 bases from V and 8 bases from J, the junction contained 8 bases not matched to a gene. The CDR3 consists of 13 residues. Germline V gene data show CDR1 as SGHTA and CDR2 as FQGNSA.

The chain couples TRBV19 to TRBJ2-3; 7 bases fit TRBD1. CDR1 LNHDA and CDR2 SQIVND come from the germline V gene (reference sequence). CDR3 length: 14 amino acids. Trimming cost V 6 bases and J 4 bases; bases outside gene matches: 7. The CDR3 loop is CASSDRVGADTQYF. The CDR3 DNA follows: TGTGCCAGTAGCGACAGGGTGGGTGCAGATACGCAGTATTTT.

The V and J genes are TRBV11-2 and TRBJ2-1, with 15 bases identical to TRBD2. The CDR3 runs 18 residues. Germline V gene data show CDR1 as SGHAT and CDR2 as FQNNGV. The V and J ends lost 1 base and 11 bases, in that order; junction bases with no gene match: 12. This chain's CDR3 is CASSLGGLAGGLWAQQFF. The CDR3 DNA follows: TGTGCCAGCAGCTTAGGGGGACTAGCGGGGGGCCTCTGGGCCCAGCAGTTCTTC. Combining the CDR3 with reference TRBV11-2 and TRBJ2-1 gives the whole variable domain EAGVAQSPRYKIIEKRQSVAFWCNPISGHATLYWYQQILGQGPKLLIQFQNNGVVDDSQLPKDRFSAERLKGVDSTLKIQPAKLEDSAVYLCASSLGGLAGGLWAQQFFGPGTRLTVL.

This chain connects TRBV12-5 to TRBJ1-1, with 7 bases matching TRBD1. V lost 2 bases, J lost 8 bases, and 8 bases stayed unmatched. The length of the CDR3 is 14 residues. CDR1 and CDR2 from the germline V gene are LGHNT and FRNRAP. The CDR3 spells CASGLPTPGQEAFF. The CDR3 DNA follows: TGTGCTAGTGGTTTGCCCACTCCGGGACAGGAAGCTTTCTTT.

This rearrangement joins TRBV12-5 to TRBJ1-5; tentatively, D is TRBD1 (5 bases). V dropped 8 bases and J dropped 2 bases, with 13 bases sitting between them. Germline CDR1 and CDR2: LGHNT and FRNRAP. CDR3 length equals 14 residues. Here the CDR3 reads CASLAGQGNQPQHF. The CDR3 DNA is TGTGCTAGTCTCGCAGGGCAGGGCAATCAGCCCCAGCATTTT.

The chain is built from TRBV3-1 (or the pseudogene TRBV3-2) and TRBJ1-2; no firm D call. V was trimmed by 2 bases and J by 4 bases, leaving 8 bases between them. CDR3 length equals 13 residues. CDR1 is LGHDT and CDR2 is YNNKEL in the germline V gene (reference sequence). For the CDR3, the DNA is TGTGCCAGCAGCCAATCTATTCTCTATGGCTACACCTTC. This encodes CASSQSILYGYTF.

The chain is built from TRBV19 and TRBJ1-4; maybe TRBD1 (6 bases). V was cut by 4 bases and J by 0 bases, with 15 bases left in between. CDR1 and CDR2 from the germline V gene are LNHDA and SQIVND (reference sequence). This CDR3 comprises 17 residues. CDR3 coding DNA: TGTGCCAGTAGTACGCGGGGGGCGGCTGCAACTAATGAAAAACTGTTTTTT. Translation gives CASSTRGAAATNEKLFF.

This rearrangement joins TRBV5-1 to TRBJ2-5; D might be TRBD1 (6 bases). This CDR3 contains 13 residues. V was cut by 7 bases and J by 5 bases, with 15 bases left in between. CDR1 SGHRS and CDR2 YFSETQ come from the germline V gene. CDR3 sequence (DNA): TGCGCCAGCTTCCGGGACAAGGGGGAGACCCAGTACTTC. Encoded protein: CASFRDKGETQYF.

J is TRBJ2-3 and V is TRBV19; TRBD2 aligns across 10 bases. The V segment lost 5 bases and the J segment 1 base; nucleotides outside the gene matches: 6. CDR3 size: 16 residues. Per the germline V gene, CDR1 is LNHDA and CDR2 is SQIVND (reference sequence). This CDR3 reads CASSPKRGGRTDTQYF. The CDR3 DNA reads TGTGCCAGTAGTCCGAAGCGGGGGGGCCGCACAGATACGCAGTATTTT.

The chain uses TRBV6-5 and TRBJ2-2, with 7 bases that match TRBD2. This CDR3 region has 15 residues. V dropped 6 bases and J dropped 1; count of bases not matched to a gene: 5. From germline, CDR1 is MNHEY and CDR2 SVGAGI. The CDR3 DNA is TGTGCCAGCAGACGCGGGGGATTGAACACCGGGGAGCTGTTTTTT. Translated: CASRRGGLNTGELFF.

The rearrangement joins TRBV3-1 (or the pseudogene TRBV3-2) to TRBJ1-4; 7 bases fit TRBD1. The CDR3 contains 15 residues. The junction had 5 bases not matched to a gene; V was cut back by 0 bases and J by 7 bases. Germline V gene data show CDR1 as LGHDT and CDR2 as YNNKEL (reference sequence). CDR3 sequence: CASSQEQGRSEKLFF. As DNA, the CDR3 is TGTGCCAGCAGCCAAGAACAGGGGAGGTCTGAAAAACTGTTTTTT.

This chain's CDR3 is CASSSAGGGEKLFF. In DNA form, the CDR3 reads TGTGCCAGCAGTTCCGCCGGTGGAGGTGAAAAACTGTTTTTT. This chain uses TRBV27 with TRBJ1-4; D remains ambiguous. Trimming stripped 4 bases from V and 7 bases from J, with 13 bases between. Per germline, CDR1 MNHEY and CDR2 SMNVEV (reference sequence). CDR3 length: 14 amino acids.

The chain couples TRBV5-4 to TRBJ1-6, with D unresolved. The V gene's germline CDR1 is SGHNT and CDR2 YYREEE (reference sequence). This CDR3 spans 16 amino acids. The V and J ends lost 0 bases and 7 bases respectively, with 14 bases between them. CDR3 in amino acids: CASSLGGALLNSPLHF. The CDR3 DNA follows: TGTGCCAGCAGCTTGGGTGGAGCCCTATTAAATTCACCCCTCCACTTT.

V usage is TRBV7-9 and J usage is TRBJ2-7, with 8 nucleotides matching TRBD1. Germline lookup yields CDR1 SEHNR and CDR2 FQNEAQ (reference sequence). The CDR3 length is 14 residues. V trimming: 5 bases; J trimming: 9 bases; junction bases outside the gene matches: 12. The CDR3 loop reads CASSPLGQGLLQYF. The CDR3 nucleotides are TGTGCCAGCAGCCCCCTAGGACAGGGTTTGTTGCAGTACTTC.

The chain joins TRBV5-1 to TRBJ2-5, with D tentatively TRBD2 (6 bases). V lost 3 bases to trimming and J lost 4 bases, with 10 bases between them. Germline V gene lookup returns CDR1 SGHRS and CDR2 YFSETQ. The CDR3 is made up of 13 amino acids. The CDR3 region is CASSWGELETQYF. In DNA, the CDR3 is TGCGCCAGCAGCTGGGGGGAGCTAGAGACCCAGTACTTC.

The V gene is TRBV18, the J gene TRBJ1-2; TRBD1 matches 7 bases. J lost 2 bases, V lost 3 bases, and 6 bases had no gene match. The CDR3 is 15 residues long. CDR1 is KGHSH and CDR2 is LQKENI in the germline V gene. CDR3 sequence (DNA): TGTGCCAGCTCACCCCCCGGACAGGAGAACTATGGCTACACCTTC. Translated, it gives CASSPPGQENYGYTF.